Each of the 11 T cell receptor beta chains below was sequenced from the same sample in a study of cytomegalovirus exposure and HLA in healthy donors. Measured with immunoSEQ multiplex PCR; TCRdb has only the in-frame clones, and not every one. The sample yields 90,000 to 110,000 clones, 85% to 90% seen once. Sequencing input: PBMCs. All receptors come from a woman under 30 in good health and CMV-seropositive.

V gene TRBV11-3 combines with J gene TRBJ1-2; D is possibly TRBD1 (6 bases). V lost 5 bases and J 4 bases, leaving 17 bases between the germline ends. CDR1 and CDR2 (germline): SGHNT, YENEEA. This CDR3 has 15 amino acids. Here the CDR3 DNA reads TGTGCCAGCAGCCGCCCCAGAACAGGGACCTATGGCTACACCTTC. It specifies CASSRPRTGTYGYTF.

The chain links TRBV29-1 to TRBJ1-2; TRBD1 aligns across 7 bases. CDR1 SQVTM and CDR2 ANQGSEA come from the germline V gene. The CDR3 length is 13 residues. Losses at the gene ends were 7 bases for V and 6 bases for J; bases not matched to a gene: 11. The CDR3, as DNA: TGCAGCGGACCGTCGACAGGGTCTCATGGCTACACCTTC. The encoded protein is CSGPSTGSHGYTF.

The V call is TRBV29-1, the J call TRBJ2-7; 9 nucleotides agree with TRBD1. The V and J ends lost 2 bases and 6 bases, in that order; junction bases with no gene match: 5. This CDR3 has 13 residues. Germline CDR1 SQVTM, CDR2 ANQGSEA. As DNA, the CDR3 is TGCAGCGTTGAATTAGACAGGGGGATCGAGCAGTACTTC. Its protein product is CSVELDRGIEQYF.

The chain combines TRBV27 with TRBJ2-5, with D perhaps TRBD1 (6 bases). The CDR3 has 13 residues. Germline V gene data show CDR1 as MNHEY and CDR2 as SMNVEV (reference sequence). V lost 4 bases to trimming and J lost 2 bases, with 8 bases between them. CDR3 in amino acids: CASSWQGQETQYF. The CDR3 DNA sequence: TGTGCCAGCAGTTGGCAGGGGCAAGAGACCCAGTACTTC.

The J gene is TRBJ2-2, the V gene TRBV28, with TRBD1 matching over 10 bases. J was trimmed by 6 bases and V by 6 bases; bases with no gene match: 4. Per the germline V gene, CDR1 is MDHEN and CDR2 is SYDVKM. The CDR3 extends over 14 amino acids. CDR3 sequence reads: CASRGQGIAGELFF. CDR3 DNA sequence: TGTGCCAGCAGGGGACAGGGGATCGCCGGGGAGCTGTTTTTT.

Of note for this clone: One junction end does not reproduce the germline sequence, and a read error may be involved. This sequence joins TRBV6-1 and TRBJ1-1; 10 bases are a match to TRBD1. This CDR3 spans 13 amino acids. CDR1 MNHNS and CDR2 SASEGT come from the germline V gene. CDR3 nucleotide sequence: TGTGCCAGCAGTGAAGCCGGGACAGGGGCCCCTTCCTTT. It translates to CASSEAGTGAPSF.

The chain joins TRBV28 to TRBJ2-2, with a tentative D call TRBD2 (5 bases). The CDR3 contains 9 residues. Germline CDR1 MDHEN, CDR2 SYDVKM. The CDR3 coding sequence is TGTGGGGGAGACGGGGAGCTGTTTTTT. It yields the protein CGGDGELFF.

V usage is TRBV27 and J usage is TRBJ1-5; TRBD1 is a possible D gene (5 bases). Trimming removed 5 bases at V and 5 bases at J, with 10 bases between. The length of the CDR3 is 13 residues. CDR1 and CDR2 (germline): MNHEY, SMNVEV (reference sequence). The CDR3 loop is CASSGGLYQPQHF. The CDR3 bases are TGTGCCAGCAGTGGGGGGTTGTATCAGCCCCAGCATTTT.

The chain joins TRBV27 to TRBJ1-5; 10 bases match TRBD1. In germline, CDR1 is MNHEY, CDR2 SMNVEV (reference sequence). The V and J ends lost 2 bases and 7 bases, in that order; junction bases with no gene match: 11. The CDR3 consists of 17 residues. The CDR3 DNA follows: TGTGCCAGCAGTTTAAACCCGGGACAGGGGCGGGGACAGCCCCAGCATTTT. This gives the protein CASSLNPGQGRGQPQHF.

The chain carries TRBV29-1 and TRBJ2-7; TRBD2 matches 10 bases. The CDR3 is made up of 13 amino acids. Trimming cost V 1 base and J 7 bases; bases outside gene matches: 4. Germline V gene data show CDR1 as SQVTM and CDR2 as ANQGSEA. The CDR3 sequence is CSVEALLAGEQYF. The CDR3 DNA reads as TGCAGCGTTGAAGCCTTACTAGCGGGGGAGCAGTACTTC.

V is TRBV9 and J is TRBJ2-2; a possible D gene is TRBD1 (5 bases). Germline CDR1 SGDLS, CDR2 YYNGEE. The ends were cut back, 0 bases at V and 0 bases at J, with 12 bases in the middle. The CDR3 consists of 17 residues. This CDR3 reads CASSVATGLANTGELFF. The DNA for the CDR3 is TGTGCCAGCAGCGTAGCTACAGGCCTTGCGAACACCGGGGAGCTGTTTTTT.